The rows below give T cell receptor beta chains drawn from one sample of a study of cytomegalovirus exposure and HLA in healthy donors. Profiled with immunoSEQ multiplex PCR; TCRdb holds only in-frame clones, not every one. The sample lists 120,000 or so clones, 80% occurring once. Sequenced: PBMCs. The receptors were sampled from a male donor in good health and CMV-seronegative. Both conserved end residues are part of each CDR3. Each record gives: clone size, V gene, J gene, D gene, CDR3 DNA, CDR3 protein. The D gene is left open where the match is weak. Some rows have no size entry. The others give once, few or many, or a class for an expanded clone.

clone size: .
V gene: TRBV2
J gene: TRBJ1-5
D gene: TRBD1
CDR3 DNA: TGTGCCAGCAGGGAGGGGGACAGGGCCCAGCATTTT
CDR3 protein: CASREGDRAQHF

clone size: .
V gene: TRBV19
J gene: TRBJ2-3
D gene: .
CDR3 DNA: TGTGCCAGTACCTTAGGGCGACAGGAAGAACGGTCGCAGTATTTT
CDR3 protein: CASTLGRQEERSQYF

clone size: .
V gene: TRBV2
J gene: TRBJ2-2
D gene: TRBD2
CDR3 DNA: TGTGCCAGCATACCCAGCGGGAGGGCCGCCACTGGGGAGCTGTTTTTT
CDR3 protein: CASIPSGRAATGELFF

clone size: .
V gene: TRBV5-8
J gene: TRBJ1-1
D gene: .
CDR3 DNA: TGTGCCAGCAGCGCCGGGTTGATGGCTGCTGGTCCCATGAACACTGAAGCTTTCTTT
CDR3 protein: CASSAGLMAAGPMNTEAFF

clone size: .
V gene: TRBV27
J gene: TRBJ1-2
D gene: TRBD1
CDR3 DNA: TGTGCCAGCAGTCCAGTGACAGGGCACTATGGCTACACCTTC
CDR3 protein: CASSPVTGHYGYTF

clone size: .
V gene: TRBV18
J gene: TRBJ2-3
D gene: .
CDR3 DNA: TGTGCCAGCTCACCGGAGCATTTCTCCACAGATACGCAGTATTTT
CDR3 protein: CASSPEHFSTDTQYF

clone size: once
V gene: TRBV6-6
J gene: TRBJ2-7
D gene: .
CDR3 DNA: TGTGCCAGCAGCCCCCCCCGGGGGAGCTCCTACGAGCAGTACTTC
CDR3 protein: CASSPPRGSSYEQYF

clone size: few
V gene: TRBV30
J gene: TRBJ2-7
D gene: .
CDR3 DNA: TGTGCCTGGAGTGTACAGGGATGGCAGTACTTC
CDR3 protein: CAWSVQGWQYF

clone size: .
V gene: TRBV28
J gene: TRBJ2-6
D gene: TRBD1
CDR3 DNA: TGTGCCAGCAGTTTCGAGGGGGCCAACGGCCTGACTTTC
CDR3 protein: CASSFEGANGLTF

clone size: .
V gene: TRBV12-5
J gene: TRBJ2-1
D gene: .
CDR3 DNA: TGTGCTAGTGGTTTGGTGGTGCGCTACAATGAGCAGTTCTTC
CDR3 protein: CASGLVVRYNEQFF

clone size: .
V gene: TRBV28
J gene: TRBJ2-1
D gene: .
CDR3 DNA: TGTGCCAGCAGTCCCCTGGGCGAGCAGTTCTTC
CDR3 protein: CASSPLGEQFF

clone size: .
V gene: TRBV5-4
J gene: TRBJ2-7
D gene: TRBD2
CDR3 DNA: TGTGCCAGCAGCTTGGATGTCGCTAGCGGGGGAGAGCAGTACTTC
CDR3 protein: CASSLDVASGGEQYF

clone size: .
V gene: TRBV11-2
J gene: TRBJ2-4
D gene: .
CDR3 DNA: TGTGCCAGCAGCTTGGAATGGGGAGTCAAAAACATTCAGTACTTC
CDR3 protein: CASSLEWGVKNIQYF

clone size: .
V gene: TRBV7-9
J gene: TRBJ2-7
D gene: TRBD2
CDR3 DNA: TGTTCCAGCAGCTTATTCCCTAGCGGTCCTAGGGACGAGCAGTACTTC
CDR3 protein: CSSSLFPSGPRDEQYF

clone size: .
V gene: TRBV7-2
J gene: TRBJ1-5
D gene: .
CDR3 DNA: TGTGCCAGCAGCATTACCGGTTCAGGAGGTCAGCCCCAGCATTTT
CDR3 protein: CASSITGSGGQPQHF

clone size: .
V gene: TRBV6-1
J gene: TRBJ2-7
D gene: TRBD1
CDR3 DNA: TGTGCCAGCAGTGAAACCCCGGGACAGGCCTACGAGCAGTACTTC
CDR3 protein: CASSETPGQAYEQYF

clone size: .
V gene: TRBV5-4
J gene: TRBJ2-2
D gene: TRBD1
CDR3 DNA: TGTGCCAGCAGCTTGGAGGGCAGGGGGCCCGCCGGGGAGCTGTTTTTT
CDR3 protein: CASSLEGRGPAGELFF

clone size: .
V gene: TRBV9
J gene: TRBJ2-5
D gene: TRBD2
CDR3 DNA: TGTGCCAGCAGCGCTACCCCTAGCGGGAGCGAGACCCAGTACTTC
CDR3 protein: CASSATPSGSETQYF

clone size: .
V gene: TRBV19
J gene: TRBJ2-7
D gene: .
CDR3 DNA: TGTGCCAGTAGTATAGTTGGGAGCTCCTACGAGCAGTACTTC
CDR3 protein: CASSIVGSSYEQYF

clone size: .
V gene: TRBV13
J gene: TRBJ1-2
D gene: TRBD1
CDR3 DNA: TGTGCCAGCAGCGGCCGCAGGGGGAGGAACTATGGCTACACCTTC
CDR3 protein: CASSGRRGRNYGYTF

clone size: .
V gene: TRBV4-2
J gene: TRBJ1-5
D gene: .
CDR3 DNA: TGTGCCAGCAGCCAAGTCAGGATCGGGGTGGGCAATCAGCCCCAGCATTTT
CDR3 protein: CASSQVRIGVGNQPQHF

clone size: .
V gene: TRBV27
J gene: TRBJ1-5
D gene: .
CDR3 DNA: TGTGCCAGCAGTTTCAGGGATAGCCAGCCCCAGCATTTT
CDR3 protein: CASSFRDSQPQHF

clone size: .
V gene: TRBV5-1
J gene: TRBJ2-6
D gene: .
CDR3 DNA: TGCGCCAGCAGCTTGGCCTCGGCAGGGGCCAACGTCCTGACCTTC
CDR3 protein: CASSLASAGANVLTF

clone size: .
V gene: TRBV5-1
J gene: TRBJ2-3
D gene: TRBD2
CDR3 DNA: TGCGCCAGCAGCGACGTCGCTAGCGGGGGGGCTACGCAGTATTTT
CDR3 protein: CASSDVASGGATQYF

clone size: .
V gene: TRBV5-5
J gene: TRBJ1-1
D gene: .
CDR3 DNA: TGTGCCAGCAGCTTGACGGGATCGAGGACTGAAGCTTTCTTT
CDR3 protein: CASSLTGSRTEAFF

clone size: .
V gene: TRBV7-2
J gene: TRBJ1-1
D gene: .
CDR3 DNA: TGTGCCAGCAGCTGGAGGGTTACTGAAGCTTTCTTT
CDR3 protein: CASSWRVTEAFF

clone size: .
V gene: TRBV2
J gene: TRBJ1-2
D gene: .
CDR3 DNA: TGTGCCAGCAGTGATAGGGGCGGCTATGGCTACACCTTC
CDR3 protein: CASSDRGGYGYTF

clone size: few
V gene: TRBV28
J gene: TRBJ1-1
D gene: TRBD1
CDR3 DNA: TGTGCCAGCAGTTCGACAGGGGGGAACACTGAAGCTTTCTTT
CDR3 protein: CASSSTGGNTEAFF

clone size: .
V gene: TRBV28
J gene: TRBJ1-2
D gene: .
CDR3 DNA: TGTGCCAGCAGTGTCGGGGGTTTGGATGGCTACACCTTC
CDR3 protein: CASSVGGLDGYTF

clone size: .
V gene: TRBV18
J gene: TRBJ1-5
D gene: .
CDR3 DNA: TGTGCCAGCTCACCGGAGGACAACTTCGGGGGCCAGCATTTT
CDR3 protein: CASSPEDNFGGQHF

clone size: .
V gene: TRBV4-2
J gene: TRBJ2-2
D gene: .
CDR3 DNA: TGTGCCAGCAGCCAAGAGGGGCGGGGGAACACCGGGGAGCTGTTTTTT
CDR3 protein: CASSQEGRGNTGELFF

clone size: .
V gene: TRBV5-1
J gene: TRBJ2-1
D gene: TRBD2
CDR3 DNA: TGCGCCAGCAGCTTGTTTCCGCGGGAGGACAATGAGCAGTTCTTC
CDR3 protein: CASSLFPREDNEQFF

clone size: few
V gene: TRBV27
J gene: TRBJ2-2
D gene: .
CDR3 DNA: TGTGCCAGCAGTTTATCGAGATTGGGGGGACGTGGGGAGCTGTTTTTT
CDR3 protein: CASSLSRLGGRGELFF

clone size: few
V gene: TRBV7-9
J gene: TRBJ2-7
D gene: .
CDR3 DNA: TGTGCCAGCAGCTTAGGAGGGATCAACGACGAGCAGTACTTC
CDR3 protein: CASSLGGINDEQYF

clone size: .
V gene: TRBV7-2
J gene: TRBJ2-6
D gene: .
CDR3 DNA: TGTGCCAGCAGGCACAGTGGGGCCAACGTCCTGACTTTC
CDR3 protein: CASRHSGANVLTF

clone size: .
V gene: TRBV20-1
J gene: TRBJ2-1
D gene: .
CDR3 DNA: TGCAGTGCGGGCGGGTCTGGGGAGCAGTTCTTC
CDR3 protein: CSAGGSGEQFF

clone size: .
V gene: TRBV18
J gene: TRBJ2-3
D gene: .
CDR3 DNA: TGTGCCAGCTCACCGTCCTTGACAGATACGCAGTATTTT
CDR3 protein: CASSPSLTDTQYF

clone size: few
V gene: TRBV9
J gene: TRBJ1-3
D gene: .
CDR3 DNA: TGTGCCAGCAGCGTAGGCCAGGGAGGAAACACCATATATTTT
CDR3 protein: CASSVGQGGNTIYF

clone size: .
V gene: TRBV7-9
J gene: TRBJ1-1
D gene: .
CDR3 DNA: TGTTCCAGCAGCTCAAGGGGCCTTGGGACTGAAGCTTTCTTT
CDR3 protein: CSSSSRGLGTEAFF

clone size: once
V gene: TRBV6-6
J gene: TRBJ2-7
D gene: .
CDR3 DNA: TGTGCCAGCAGTTCCCTTCCCGAGCAGTACTTC
CDR3 protein: CASSSLPEQYF

clone size: .
V gene: TRBV6-4
J gene: TRBJ2-3
D gene: .
CDR3 DNA: TGTGCCAGCAGTGACCCCCAACTTAAAGATACGCAGTATTTT
CDR3 protein: CASSDPQLKDTQYF

clone size: medium-sized
V gene: TRBV25-1
J gene: TRBJ1-1
D gene: .
CDR3 DNA: TGTGCCAGCACCCCCCCGGCGGGGAACGCTTTCTTT
CDR3 protein: CASTPPAGNAFF

clone size: .
V gene: TRBV5-1
J gene: TRBJ2-1
D gene: TRBD2
CDR3 DNA: TGCGCCAGCAGCCCCGGGGCTAGCGGGGGGTACAATGAGCAGTTCTTC
CDR3 protein: CASSPGASGGYNEQFF

clone size: .
V gene: TRBV6-6
J gene: TRBJ1-1
D gene: .
CDR3 DNA: TGTGCCAGCAGTTACGAAGCAGGCAAGAAGAACACTGAAGCTTTCTTT
CDR3 protein: CASSYEAGKKNTEAFF

clone size: .
V gene: TRBV28
J gene: TRBJ1-6
D gene: .
CDR3 DNA: TGTGCCAGCAGTTTGGCGGGTAGCTCCTATAATTCACCCCTCCACTTT
CDR3 protein: CASSLAGSSYNSPLHF

clone size: .
V gene: TRBV11-2
J gene: TRBJ2-1
D gene: .
CDR3 DNA: TGTGCCAGCAGCTTGAGGACAGCTTACAATGAGCAGTTCTTC
CDR3 protein: CASSLRTAYNEQFF

clone size: .
V gene: TRBV6-1
J gene: TRBJ1-1
D gene: TRBD1
CDR3 DNA: TGTGCCAGCACCACCCCGGGACAGGTGGTTACTGAAGCTTTCTTT
CDR3 protein: CASTTPGQVVTEAFF

clone size: .
V gene: TRBV11-3
J gene: TRBJ2-2
D gene: .
CDR3 DNA: TGTGCCAGCAGCTTACAAGAGGGAACCGGGGAGCTGTTTTTT
CDR3 protein: CASSLQEGTGELFF